This T cell receptor (beta chain) was identified in a study of siplizumab effects on memory and regulatory T cells. Clones were sequenced by immunoSEQ multiplex PCR, and TCRdb holds only the in-frame ones, with some missing. The sample includes more than 3,000 clones, roughly 50% seen only once; the top ten take less than 6%. Coculturing of the mixed lymphocyte reaction cells was performed at 37°C for less than seven days. With respect to this clone: Its antigen is as yet unknown.

The sequenced sample was CFSE-low (dividing) CD4+ T cells sorted from an allogeneic mixed lymphocyte reaction. This TCR came from a human donor in good health; the cells came from an allogeneic mixed lymphocyte reaction.

CDR3: CASSPYPQGEAYTF. The CDR3 coding sequence is TGTGCCAGCTCTCCTTATCCCCAGGGAGAGGCCTACACCTTC. V gene TRBV18 combines with J gene TRBJ1-2; the D gene is possibly TRBD1 (5 bases). Germline V gene sequence: CDR1 KGHSH, CDR2 LQKENI. V lost 6 bases and J lost 10, with 21 bases in between. CDR3 length: 14 residues.